The 27 T cell receptor beta chains reported below all come from one sample, sequenced in a study of Ad26.COV2.S vaccination and SARS-CoV-2 variants. The treatment denotes: 19 received Ad26.COV2.S at low or high dose, single or two shots; about 5 received placebo; per-sample allocation not given. The samples were gathered on day 63 after the first injection of vaccine or placebo. Sequencing used immunoSEQ multiplex PCR; TCRdb keeps in-frame clones, though not all of them. This sample yields roughly 380,000 clones, of which around nine tenths are seen a single time; about 4% belongs to the top ten. The sample here was peripheral blood, taken in a trial of Ad26.COV2.S vaccine versus placebo. These receptors were obtained from a person aged 18-60 years who received the Ad26.COV2.S COVID-19 vaccine or a placebo.

The rearrangement uses TRBV27 and TRBJ2-4; 7 nucleotides align to TRBD1. CDR3 size: 18 residues. The germline CDR1 and CDR2 sequences are MNHEY and SMNVEV (reference sequence). Unmatched junction bases numbered 13, after V lost 4 bases and J lost 1 base. The CDR3 bases are TGTGCCAGCAGTTCCTCTTACGGACAGGATGTTGCCAAAAACATTCAGTACTTC. The encoded protein is CASSSSYGQDVAKNIQYF.

The CDR3: CAISESATGTAAYHRTGELFF. The CDR3 region has the DNA TGTGCCATCAGTGAGTCGGCTACCGGGACAGCCGCTTATCACCGCACCGGGGAGCTGTTTTTT. The chain has TRBV10-3 and TRBJ2-2, with 7 bases matching TRBD1. This CDR3 is 21 amino acids long. Trimming removed 0 bases from V and 4 bases from J; junction bases left unmatched: 20. Germline CDR1 and CDR2: ENHRY and SYGVKD.

CDR3 nucleotide sequence: TGTGCCAGTAGTATTGGAGGGGGGCAAGAGACCCAGTACTTC. This translates into CASSIGGGQETQYF. The genes are TRBV19 and TRBJ2-5; either TRBD1 or TRBD2 may supply D (6 bases each). CDR3 length equals 14 residues. Deletions cut 3 bases from V and 2 bases from J, with 10 bases between. CDR1 and CDR2 from the germline V gene are LNHDA and SQIVND (reference sequence).

Note on this clone: Since a much larger clone is just one base distant, this may be a read error. The gene calls are TRBV5-6 and TRBJ1-2; D may be TRBD1 (5 bases). V gave up 0 bases and J gave up 0 bases, with 6 bases separating them. Per the germline V gene, CDR1 is SGHDT and CDR2 is YYEEEE. The CDR3 is 14 amino acids. CDR3 nucleotide sequence: TGTGCCAGCAGCTTGGGAGGGGCTAACTATGGCTACACCTTC. This translates into CASSLGGANYGYTF.

There are many counts of this clone. The chain uses TRBV2 and TRBJ1-2, with no clear D. Germline V lookup: CDR1 SNHLY, CDR2 FYNNEI. The CDR3 extends over 13 amino acids. V lost 6 bases, J lost 0 bases, and 8 bases lay in between. The CDR3 is CASRLGANYGYTF. CDR3 nucleotides: TGTGCCAGCAGGCTCGGGGCTAACTATGGCTACACCTTC.

The J gene is TRBJ2-7, the V gene TRBV10-3, with no clear D. Germline V gene sequence: CDR1 ENHRY, CDR2 SYGVKD. CDR3 length: 15 amino acids. The V and J ends lost 6 bases and 0 bases respectively, with 15 bases between them. The CDR3 coding sequence is TGTGCCATCAGCCCCAAGAAGGAGAACTCCTACGAGCAGTACTTC. This sequence encodes CAISPKKENSYEQYF.

The chain employs TRBV2 and TRBJ1-2; the D gene is possibly TRBD1 (5 bases). This CDR3 spans 13 amino acids. Trimming cost V 9 bases and J 0 bases, with 11 bases left between them. The germline CDR1 and CDR2 sequences are SNHLY and FYNNEI. Written as DNA, the CDR3 is TGTGCCAGTACAGGTTTTACTAACTATGGCTACACCTTC. Translated: CASTGFTNYGYTF. The variable domain in full, completed from reference TRBV2 and TRBJ1-2, reads EPEVTQTPSHQVTQMGQEVILRCVPISNHLYFYWYRQILGQKVEFLVSFYNNEISEKSEIFDDQFSVERPDGSNFTLKIRSTKLEDSAMYFCASTGFTNYGYTFGSGTRLTVV.

V gene TRBV5-1 combines with J gene TRBJ1-5, with TRBD1 identical over 7 bases. Germline CDR1 is SGHRS and CDR2 is YFSETQ. The V and J ends lost 4 bases and 4 bases, in that order; junction bases with no gene match: 8. There are 15 residues in the CDR3. CDR3 sequence: CASSEGQDRNQPQHF. The CDR3 coding sequence is TGCGCCAGCAGCGAAGGACAGGACCGTAATCAGCCCCAGCATTTT.

The CDR3 is CATSRGLGQGGDEQFF. The CDR3 region has the DNA TGTGCCACCAGCAGAGGCCTGGGACAGGGCGGGGATGAGCAGTTCTTC. The chain carries TRBV15 and TRBJ2-1, with 9 bases that match TRBD1. CDR1 LNHNV and CDR2 YYDKDF come from the germline V gene (reference sequence). J lost 8 bases, V lost 1 base, and 9 bases had no gene match. CDR3 length: 16 amino acids.

This chain links TRBV11-2 with TRBJ1-1, with D perhaps matching TRBD1 (6 bases). Between the trimmed V and J ends, which lost 3 bases and 7 bases, there was a span of 18 bases. Germline V gene sequence: CDR1 SGHAT, CDR2 FQNNGV. The CDR3 consists of 15 residues. The CDR3 DNA reads TGTGCCAGCAGCTTGGGTACCGGATTGGACAGTGAAGCTTTCTTT. Encoded protein: CASSLGTGLDSEAFF.

The rearrangement uses TRBV30 and TRBJ1-2; D possibly corresponds to TRBD1 (5 bases). This CDR3 has 12 residues. Germline V gene lookup returns CDR1 GTSNPN and CDR2 SVGIG (reference sequence). The V end lost 0 bases, the J end lost 8 bases, and 10 bases lay between the germline ends. The CDR3 DNA is TGTGCCTGGAGTGTACGGGAGGGGGGCTACACCTTC. It specifies CAWSVREGGYTF.

The chain couples TRBV19 to TRBJ2-3; D remains ambiguous. The CDR3 is 13 residues long. CDR1 is LNHDA and CDR2 is SQIVND in the germline V gene (reference sequence). V dropped 1 base and J dropped 3 bases, with 5 bases sitting between them. CDR3 DNA: TGTGCCAGTAGTATAGCCAGGACAGATACGCAGTATTTT. This gives the protein CASSIARTDTQYF.

This chain joins TRBV4-1 and TRBJ2-7; D is unclear. The CDR3 is 14 residues long. Trimming removed 4 bases from V and 0 bases from J, with 10 bases in between. The germline V gene has CDR1 MGHRA and CDR2 YSYEKL. The CDR3 is CASSLPGHSYEQYF. The CDR3 DNA sequence: TGCGCCAGCAGCCTTCCCGGGCACTCCTACGAGCAGTACTTC.

CDR3 amino acids: CASSPSGDRGTLGKLFF. The CDR3 DNA reads as TGTGCCAGCAGCCCTTCTGGGGACAGGGGAACTCTAGGAAAACTGTTTTTT. This rearrangement joins TRBV16 to TRBJ1-4; 10 bases map to TRBD1. From germline, CDR1 is KGHSY and CDR2 FQNENV. The V gene end was trimmed by 4 bases and the J gene end by 10 bases; junction bases not matched to a gene: 15. The CDR3 loop spans 17 amino acids.

The V and J genes are TRBV19 and TRBJ1-6; 9 nucleotides align to TRBD1. The CDR3 runs to 13 residues. Per the germline V gene, CDR1 is LNHDA and CDR2 is SQIVND (reference sequence). V gave up 8 bases and J gave up 8 bases; unmatched junction bases: 4. The CDR3 DNA reads TGTGCCAGTGGGGGGACAGGGTATTCACCCCTCCACTTT. It yields the protein CASGGTGYSPLHF.

The chain carries TRBV7-2 and TRBJ2-5; D ambiguous. CDR1 SGHTA and CDR2 FQGNSA come from the germline V gene. The ends were cut back, 1 base at V and 1 base at J, with 10 bases in the middle. The CDR3 is 15 amino acids. Written as DNA, the CDR3 is TGTGCCAGCAGCTTAGTTAGGCAGACCCAAGAGACCCAGTACTTC. Protein: CASSLVRQTQETQYF.

The chain combines TRBV27 with TRBJ2-3; 8 bases are shared with TRBD1. Germline V gene data show CDR1 as MNHEY and CDR2 as SMNVEV (reference sequence). The CDR3 is 16 residues long. The V segment lost 2 bases and the J segment 0 bases; nucleotides outside the gene matches: 4. CDR3 sequence: CASSLDRGPSTDTQYF. CDR3 coding DNA: TGTGCCAGCAGTTTAGACAGGGGCCCTAGCACAGATACGCAGTATTTT.

This clone was detected a few times. The chain employs TRBV19 and TRBJ1-6; 9 bases line up with TRBD1. CDR3 length: 15 amino acids. Per germline, CDR1 LNHDA and CDR2 SQIVND (reference sequence). V lost 5 bases, J lost 7 bases, and 6 bases stayed unmatched. DNA for the CDR3: TGTGCCAGTAGTCCAGGACAGGGGAGGAATTCACCCCTCCACTTT. Residues: CASSPGQGRNSPLHF.

This clone showed up just once. The same CDR3 also results from other DNA sequences found in this sample. The genes are TRBV7-9 and TRBJ2-7; D not resolved. The CDR3 is 13 residues long. Deletions cut 5 bases from V and 0 bases from J, with 8 bases between. The germline gives CDR1 SEHNR, CDR2 FQNEAQ (reference sequence). The CDR3 DNA reads as TGTGCCAGCAGCCCCGGGCGCTCCTACGAGCAGTACTTC. Its translation is CASSPGRSYEQYF.

The gene calls are TRBV27 and TRBJ1-6; TRBD1 might be the D (5 bases). CDR1 and CDR2 (germline): MNHEY, SMNVEV (reference sequence). Trimming took off 6 bases at V and 6 bases at J, with 15 bases between the two ends. The CDR3 totals 15 residues. The DNA of the CDR3 is TGTGCCAGCAGCTCGTCGGGACGGATTAATTCACCCCTCCACTTT. Its protein is CASSSSGRINSPLHF.

This chain links TRBV19 with TRBJ2-7, with D perhaps matching TRBD1 (5 bases). This CDR3 comprises 13 residues. Between the trimmed V and J ends, which lost 9 bases and 5 bases, there was a span of 17 bases. From germline, CDR1 is LNHDA and CDR2 SQIVND (reference sequence). In DNA form, the CDR3 reads TGTGCCAGAGATGGGGCAGGGAACCACGAGCAGTACTTC. Amino acids: CARDGAGNHEQYF.

The CDR3 here is CASSTGIQPQHF. The CDR3 nucleotides read TGTGCCAGCAGCACAGGGATTCAGCCCCAGCATTTT. The chain links TRBV7-2 to TRBJ1-5; TRBD1 might be the D (6 bases). Trimming removed 5 bases from V and 6 bases from J, with 8 bases in between. The CDR3 extends over 12 amino acids. CDR1 is SGHTA and CDR2 is FQGNSA in the germline V gene.

The chain employs TRBV11-3 and TRBJ2-7; 10 positions match TRBD1. The CDR3 extends over 16 amino acids. V dropped 1 base and J dropped 4; count of bases not matched to a gene: 7. Germline assignment: CDR1 SGHNT and CDR2 YENEEA. The DNA of the CDR3 is TGTGCCAGCAGCTTAGGCCCGGGACAGGGGATGTACGAGCAGTACTTC. It translates to CASSLGPGQGMYEQYF. The whole variable domain, remainder taken from reference TRBV11-3 and TRBJ2-7, is EAGVVQSPRYKIIEKKQPVAFWCNPISGHNTLYWYLQNLGQGPELLIRYENEEAVDDSQLPKDRFSAERLKGVDSTLKIQPAELGDSAVYLCASSLGPGQGMYEQYFGPGTRLTVT.

CDR3 sequence reads: CASSSDRGYQPQHF. CDR3 DNA sequence: TGTGCCAGCAGCTCGGACAGGGGATATCAGCCCCAGCATTTT. V gene TRBV7-9 combines with J gene TRBJ1-5; 9 nucleotides align to TRBD1. The CDR3 covers 14 residues. CDR1 and CDR2 from the germline V gene are SEHNR and FQNEAQ (reference sequence). The V gene end was trimmed by 4 bases and the J gene end by 5 bases; junction bases not matched to a gene: 3.

V and J are TRBV6-1 and TRBJ1-1, with D unclear. The V gene lost 2 bases and the J gene lost 2 bases, with 15 bases spanning the gap. Germline CDR1 and CDR2: MNHNS and SASEGT. The CDR3 has 16 residues. CDR3 loop: CASSEQIGEINTEAFF. The DNA of the CDR3 is TGTGCCAGCAGTGAACAGATTGGGGAGATTAACACTGAAGCTTTCTTT.

The rearrangement links TRBV12-3 or TRBV12-4 to TRBJ2-7; weak D call: TRBD1 (6 bases). V was cut by 6 bases and J by 0 bases, with 9 bases left in between. The CDR3 has 13 amino acids. CDR3 loop: CASSPDSSYEQYF. CDR3 in DNA: TGTGCCAGCAGCCCGGACAGCTCCTACGAGCAGTACTTC.

Here the CDR3 reads CASSAGTGDEQYF. The CDR3 nucleotides are TGTGCCAGCAGCGCCGGGACAGGGGACGAGCAGTACTTC. The chain links TRBV7-9 to TRBJ2-7, with 10 bases lining up with TRBD1. This CDR3 is 13 amino acids long. The V gene's germline CDR1 is SEHNR and CDR2 FQNEAQ (reference sequence). After removal of 5 bases from V and 5 bases from J, the junction contained 3 bases not matched to a gene.